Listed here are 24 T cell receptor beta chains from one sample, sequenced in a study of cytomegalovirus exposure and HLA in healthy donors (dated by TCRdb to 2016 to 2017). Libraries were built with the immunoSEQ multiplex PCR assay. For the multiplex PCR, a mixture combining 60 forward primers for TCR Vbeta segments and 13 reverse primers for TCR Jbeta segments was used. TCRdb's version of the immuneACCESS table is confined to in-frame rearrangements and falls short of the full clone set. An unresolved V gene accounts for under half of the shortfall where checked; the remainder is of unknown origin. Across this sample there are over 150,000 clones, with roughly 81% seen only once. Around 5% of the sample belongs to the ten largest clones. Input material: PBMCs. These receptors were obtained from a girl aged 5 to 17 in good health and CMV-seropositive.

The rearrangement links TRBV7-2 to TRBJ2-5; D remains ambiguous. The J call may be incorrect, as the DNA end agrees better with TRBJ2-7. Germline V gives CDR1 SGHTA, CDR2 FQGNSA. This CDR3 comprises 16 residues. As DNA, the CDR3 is TGTGCCAGCAGCTATACGGTTTCCTTTGCCACCTACGAGCAGTACTTC. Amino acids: CASSYTVSFATYEQYF.

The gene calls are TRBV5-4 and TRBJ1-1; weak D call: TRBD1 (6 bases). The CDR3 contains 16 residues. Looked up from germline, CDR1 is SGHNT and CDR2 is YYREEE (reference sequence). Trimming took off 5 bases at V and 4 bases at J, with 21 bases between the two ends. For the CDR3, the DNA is TGTGCCAGCAGTCCAACTCAGGGGAGGGGGAGCACTGAAGCTTTCTTT. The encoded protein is CASSPTQGRGSTEAFF.

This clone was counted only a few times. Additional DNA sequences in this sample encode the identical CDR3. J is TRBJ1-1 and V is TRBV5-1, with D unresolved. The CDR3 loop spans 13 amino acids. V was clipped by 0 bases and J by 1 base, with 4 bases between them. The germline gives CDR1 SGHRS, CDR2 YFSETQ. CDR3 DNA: TGCGCCAGCAGCTTGGGGGCGAACACTGAAGCTTTCTTT. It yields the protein CASSLGANTEAFF. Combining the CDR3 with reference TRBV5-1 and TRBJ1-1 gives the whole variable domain KAGVTQTPRYLIKTRGQQVTLSCSPISGHRSVSWYQQTPGQGLQFLFEYFSETQRNKGNFPGRFSGRQFSNSRSEMNVSTLELGDSALYLCASSLGANTEAFFGQGTRLTVV.

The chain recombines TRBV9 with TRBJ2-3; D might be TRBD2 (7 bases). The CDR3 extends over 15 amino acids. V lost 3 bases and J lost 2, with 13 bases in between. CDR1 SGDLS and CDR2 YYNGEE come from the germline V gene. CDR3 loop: CASSGRGGNTDTQYF. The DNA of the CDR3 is TGTGCCAGCAGCGGGAGGGGGGGGAACACAGATACGCAGTATTTT.

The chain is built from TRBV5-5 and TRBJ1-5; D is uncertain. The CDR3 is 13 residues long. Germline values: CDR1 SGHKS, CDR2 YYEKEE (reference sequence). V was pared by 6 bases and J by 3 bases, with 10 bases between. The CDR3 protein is CASNLGYNQPQHF. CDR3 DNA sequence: TGTGCCAGCAACCTAGGATACAATCAGCCCCAGCATTTT.

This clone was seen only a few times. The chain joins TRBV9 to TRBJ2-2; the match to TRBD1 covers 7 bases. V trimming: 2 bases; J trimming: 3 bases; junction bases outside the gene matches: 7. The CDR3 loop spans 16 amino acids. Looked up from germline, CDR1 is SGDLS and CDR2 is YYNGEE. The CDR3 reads CASSVSDRAYTGELFF. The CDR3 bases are TGTGCCAGCAGCGTCTCCGACAGGGCCTACACCGGGGAGCTGTTTTTT.

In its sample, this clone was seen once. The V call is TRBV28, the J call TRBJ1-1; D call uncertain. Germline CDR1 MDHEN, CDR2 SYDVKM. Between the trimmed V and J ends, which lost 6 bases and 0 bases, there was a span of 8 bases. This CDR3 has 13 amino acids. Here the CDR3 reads CASRFRVNTEAFF. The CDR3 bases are TGTGCCAGCAGGTTCCGGGTGAACACTGAAGCTTTCTTT.

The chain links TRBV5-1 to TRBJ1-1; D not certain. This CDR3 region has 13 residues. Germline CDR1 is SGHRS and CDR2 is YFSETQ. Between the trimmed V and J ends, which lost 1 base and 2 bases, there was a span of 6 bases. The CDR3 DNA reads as TGCGCCAGCAGCTTGCACAGAAACACTGAAGCTTTCTTT. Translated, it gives CASSLHRNTEAFF.

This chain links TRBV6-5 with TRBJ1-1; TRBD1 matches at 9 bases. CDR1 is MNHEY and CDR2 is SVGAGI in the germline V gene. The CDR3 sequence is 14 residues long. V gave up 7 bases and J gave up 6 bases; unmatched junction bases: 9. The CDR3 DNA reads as TGTGCCAGCACCACGAACAGGGGGCGATCTGAAGCTTTCTTT. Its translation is CASTTNRGRSEAFF.

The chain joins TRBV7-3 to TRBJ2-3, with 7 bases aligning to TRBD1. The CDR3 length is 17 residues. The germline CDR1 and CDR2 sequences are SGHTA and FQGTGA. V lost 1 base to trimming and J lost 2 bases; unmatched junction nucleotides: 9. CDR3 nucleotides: TGTGCCAGCAGCTTAAGGAGCGGCAGGGGGTACACAGATACGCAGTATTTT. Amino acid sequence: CASSLRSGRGYTDTQYF.

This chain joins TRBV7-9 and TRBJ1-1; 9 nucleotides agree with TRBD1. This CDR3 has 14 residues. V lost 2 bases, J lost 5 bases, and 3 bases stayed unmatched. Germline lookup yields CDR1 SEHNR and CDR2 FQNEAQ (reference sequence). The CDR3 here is CASSLRDRETEAFF. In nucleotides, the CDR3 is TGTGCCAGCAGCTTACGGGACAGGGAAACTGAAGCTTTCTTT. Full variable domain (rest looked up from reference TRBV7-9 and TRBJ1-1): DTGVSQNPRHKITKRGQNVTFRCDPISEHNRLYWYRQTLGQGPEFLTYFQNEAQLEKSRLLSDRFSAERPKGSFSTLEIQRTEQGDSAMYLCASSLRDRETEAFFGQGTRLTVV.

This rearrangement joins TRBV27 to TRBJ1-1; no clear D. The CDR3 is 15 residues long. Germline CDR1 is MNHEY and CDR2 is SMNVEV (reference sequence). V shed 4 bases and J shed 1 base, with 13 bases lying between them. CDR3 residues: CASSSNPGENTEAFF. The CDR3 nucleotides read TGTGCCAGCAGTTCAAACCCAGGTGAGAACACTGAAGCTTTCTTT.

The CDR3 protein is CASSIGLTSSYNEQFF. In DNA, the CDR3 is TGTGCCAGTAGTATCGGGTTAACAAGCTCCTACAATGAGCAGTTCTTC. The rearrangement uses TRBV19 and TRBJ2-1; D is undetermined. Germline-derived CDR1 and CDR2 are LNHDA and SQIVND (reference sequence). This CDR3 is 16 amino acids long. With 3 bases removed from V and 0 bases from J, the gap between germline ends came to 12 bases.

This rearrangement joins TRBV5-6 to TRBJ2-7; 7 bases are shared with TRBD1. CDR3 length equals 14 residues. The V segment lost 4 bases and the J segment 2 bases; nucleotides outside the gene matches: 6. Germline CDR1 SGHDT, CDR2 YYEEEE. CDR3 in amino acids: CASSTRDSPYEQYF. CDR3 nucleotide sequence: TGTGCCAGCAGCACCCGGGACAGTCCCTACGAGCAGTACTTC. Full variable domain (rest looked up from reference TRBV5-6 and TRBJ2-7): DAGVTQSPTHLIKTRGQQVTLRCSPKSGHDTVSWYQQALGQGPQFIFQYYEEEERQRGNFPDRFSGHQFPNYSSELNVNALLLGDSALYLCASSTRDSPYEQYFGPGTRLTVT.

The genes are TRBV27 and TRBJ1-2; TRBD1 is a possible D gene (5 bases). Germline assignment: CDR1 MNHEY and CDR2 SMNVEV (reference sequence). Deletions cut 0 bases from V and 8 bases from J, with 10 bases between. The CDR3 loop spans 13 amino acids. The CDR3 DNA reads TGTGCCAGCAGTTTATCTTTGGGGGGGGGCTACACCTTC. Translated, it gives CASSLSLGGGYTF.

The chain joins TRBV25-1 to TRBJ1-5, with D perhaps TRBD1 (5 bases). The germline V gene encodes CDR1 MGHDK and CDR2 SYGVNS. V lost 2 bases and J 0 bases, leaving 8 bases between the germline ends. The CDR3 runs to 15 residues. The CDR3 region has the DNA TGTGCCAGCAGTGAACTAGGGGATAGCAATCAGCCCCAGCATTTT. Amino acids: CASSELGDSNQPQHF.

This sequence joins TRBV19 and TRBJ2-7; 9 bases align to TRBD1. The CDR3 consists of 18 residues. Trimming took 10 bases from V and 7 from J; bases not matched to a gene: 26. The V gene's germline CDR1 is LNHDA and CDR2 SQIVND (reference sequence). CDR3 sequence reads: CATLGTGPAGGVPGEQYF. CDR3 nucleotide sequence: TGTGCCACCCTGGGGACAGGGCCGGCTGGCGGTGTTCCGGGGGAGCAGTACTTC.

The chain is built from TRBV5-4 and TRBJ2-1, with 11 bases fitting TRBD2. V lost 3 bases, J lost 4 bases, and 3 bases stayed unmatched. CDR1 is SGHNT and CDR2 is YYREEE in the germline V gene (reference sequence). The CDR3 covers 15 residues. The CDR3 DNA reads TGTGCCAGCAGCTCCCCTAGCGGGGGGTACAATGAGCAGTTCTTC. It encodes CASSSPSGGYNEQFF.

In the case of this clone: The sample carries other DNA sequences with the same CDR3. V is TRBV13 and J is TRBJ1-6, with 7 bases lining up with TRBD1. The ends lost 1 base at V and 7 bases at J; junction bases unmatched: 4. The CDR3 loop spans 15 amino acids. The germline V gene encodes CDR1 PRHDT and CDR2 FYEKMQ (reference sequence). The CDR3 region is CASSLVTGKNSPLHF. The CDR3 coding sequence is TGTGCCAGCAGCTTAGTGACAGGGAAGAATTCACCCCTCCACTTT. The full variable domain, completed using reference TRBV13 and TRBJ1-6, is AAGVIQSPRHLIKEKRETATLKCYPIPRHDTVYWYQQGPGQDPQFLISFYEKMQSDKGSIPDRFSAQQFSDYHSELNMSSLELGDSALYFCASSLVTGKNSPLHFGNGTRLTVT.

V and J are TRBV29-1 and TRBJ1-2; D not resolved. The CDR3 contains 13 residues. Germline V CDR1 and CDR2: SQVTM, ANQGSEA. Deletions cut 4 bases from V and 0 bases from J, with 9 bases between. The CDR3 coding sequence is TGCAGCGTTGTGGCGGGTCCTAACTATGGCTACACCTTC. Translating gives CSVVAGPNYGYTF.

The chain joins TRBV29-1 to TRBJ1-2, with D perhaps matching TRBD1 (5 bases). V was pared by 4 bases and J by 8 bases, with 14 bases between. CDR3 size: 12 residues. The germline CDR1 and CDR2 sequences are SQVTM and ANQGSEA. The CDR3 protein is CSVVSGLEGYTF. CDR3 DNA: TGCAGCGTTGTATCAGGGTTGGAGGGCTACACCTTC.

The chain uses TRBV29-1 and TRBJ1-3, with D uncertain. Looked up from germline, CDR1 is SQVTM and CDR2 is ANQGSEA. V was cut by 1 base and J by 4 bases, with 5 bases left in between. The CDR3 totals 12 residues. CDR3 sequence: CSVEARGNTIYF. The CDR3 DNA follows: TGCAGCGTTGAAGCTCGGGGAAACACCATATATTTT.

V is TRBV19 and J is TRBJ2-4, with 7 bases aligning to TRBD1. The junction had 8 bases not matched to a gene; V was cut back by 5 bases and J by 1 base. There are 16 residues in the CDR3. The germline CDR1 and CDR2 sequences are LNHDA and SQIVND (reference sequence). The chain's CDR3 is CASSFHRGLAKNIQYF. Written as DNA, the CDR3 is TGTGCCAGTAGTTTCCACAGGGGCCTGGCCAAAAACATTCAGTACTTC. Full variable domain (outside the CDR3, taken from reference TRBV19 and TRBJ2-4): DGGITQSPKYLFRKEGQNVTLSCEQNLNHDAMYWYRQDPGQGLRLIYYSQIVNDFQKGDIAEGYSVSREKKESFPLTVTSAQKNPTAFYLCASSFHRGLAKNIQYFGAGTRLSVL.

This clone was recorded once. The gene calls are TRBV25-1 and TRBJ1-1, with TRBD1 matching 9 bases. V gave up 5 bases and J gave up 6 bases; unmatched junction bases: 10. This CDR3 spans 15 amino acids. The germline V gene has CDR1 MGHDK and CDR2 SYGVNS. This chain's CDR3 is CASSSPGQGWPEAFF. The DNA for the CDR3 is TGTGCCAGCAGTTCTCCGGGACAGGGCTGGCCTGAAGCTTTCTTT.